Following are 26 T cell receptor beta chains from one sample sequenced in a study of blood T cells in healthy people across ages (dated by TCRdb to between 2015 and 2016). Library preparation employed 5' RACE. The sample was run on an Illumina HiSeq 2500. A second PCR of about 6 to 12 cycles was performed with a sample-barcoded 5' primer and a J-beta primer mix. In TCRdb, the public reads were trimmed at Q25 with fastp and aligned with MiXCR, with productive beta chains retained. CDR3 protein duplicates are merged, each entry listing the most common genes and DNA. The sample table shows about 1.4 million distinct CDR3 sequences, and around 59% are seen once. Over 6.5% of the sample comes from the top ten. The sample consisted of blood. The receptors originated from a man younger than 35 in good health.

The chain employs TRBV10-2 and TRBJ1-6; 7 bases fit TRBD1. The junction had 6 bases not matched to a gene; V was cut back by 3 bases and J by 7 bases. Germline V CDR1 and CDR2: WSHSY, SAAADI. The CDR3 is 15 amino acids. This CDR3 is CASSDGQATNSPLHF. CDR3 DNA: TGCGCCAGCAGTGACGGACAGGCCACCAATTCACCCCTCCACTTT.

This clonotype has just one count. Germline is not matched at one junction end, which may reflect a read error. This chain uses TRBV4-2 with TRBJ2-7, with 10 bases matching TRBD2. This CDR3 spans 15 amino acids. Germline V gene data show CDR1 as LGHNA and CDR2 as YNFKEQ. CDR3 protein: CVSSQILAGVYEQYF. The DNA for the CDR3 is TGTGTCAGCAGCCAAATTCTAGCGGGAGTCTACGAGCAGTACTTC.

This chain joins TRBV4-3 and TRBJ2-1; TRBD1 is a possible D gene (6 bases). The J call may be wrong; the DNA end is better matched by TRBJ2-7. This CDR3 has 14 residues. CDR1 is LGHNA, CDR2 YSLEER, per germline. This CDR3 is CASSQDSGAPEQYF. CDR3 in DNA: TGCGCCAGCAGCCAAGACTCAGGGGCGCCCGAGCAGTACTTC.

This clonotype is judged medium-sized (0.01 to 0.1%). For the CDR3, the DNA is TGTGCCAGCAGTGAAGCGTCGGGGGGCCAAGAGACCCAGTACTTC. It codes for CASSEASGGQETQYF. The V gene is TRBV6-1, the J gene TRBJ2-5; TRBD2 agrees at 7 bases. CDR1 and CDR2 from the germline V gene are MNHNS and SASEGT. The V gene end was trimmed by 0 bases and the J gene end by 1 base; junction bases not matched to a gene: 2. The CDR3 extends over 15 amino acids.

In its sample, this clonotype was seen a few times. The chain uses TRBV24-1 and TRBJ2-5; D is unresolved. Trimming cost V 5 bases and J 5 bases, with 5 bases left between them. The CDR3 runs 11 residues. CDR1 and CDR2 (germline): KGHDR, SFDVKD. This chain's CDR3 is CATSVLETQYF. The CDR3 bases are TGTGCCACCAGTGTACTGGAGACCCAGTACTTC.

In its sample, this clonotype was seen once. The gene calls are TRBV24-1 and TRBJ2-2; TRBD1 is a possible D gene (6 bases). The germline CDR1 and CDR2 sequences are KGHDR and SFDVKD. Trimming took off 4 bases at V and 1 base at J, with 12 bases between the two ends. This CDR3 has 16 residues. CDR3 sequence reads: CATSEPTGQNTGELFF. The CDR3 DNA is TGTGCCACCAGTGAGCCCACGGGACAGAACACCGGGGAGCTGTTTTTT.

The chain combines TRBV24-1 with TRBJ2-5; D not resolved. CDR1 and CDR2 (germline): KGHDR, SFDVKD. With 0 bases removed from V and 1 base from J, the gap between germline ends came to 5 bases. This CDR3 has 14 residues. CDR3 loop: CATSDLAAQETQYF. The CDR3 DNA reads as TGTGCCACCAGTGATTTGGCAGCCCAAGAGACCCAGTACTTC.

This clonotype was detected once. The gene calls are TRBV14 and TRBJ2-5; D might be TRBD2 (5 bases). The CDR3 length is 15 residues. V was cut by 4 bases and J by 8 bases, with 20 bases left in between. The germline V gene encodes CDR1 SGHDN and CDR2 FVKESK. The CDR3 nucleotides are TGTGCCAGCAGCCCCTCACTATCTCGCGGGTTCACCCAGTACTTC. Amino acids: CASSPSLSRGFTQYF.

J is TRBJ2-3 and V is TRBV29-1, with D perhaps assigned TRBD1 or TRBD2 (5 bases each). The CDR3 is 12 amino acids. The V end was cut by 6 bases, the J end by 6 bases, with 13 bases between. CDR1 is SQVTM and CDR2 is ANQGSEA in the germline V gene. The CDR3 sequence is CSVGVSRDTQYF. The CDR3, as DNA: TGCAGCGTGGGGGTTAGCCGTGATACGCAGTATTTT.

CDR3 sequence reads: CASSQVDNSNQPQHF. Written as DNA, the CDR3 is TGCGCCAGCAGCCAAGTGGATAATAGCAATCAGCCCCAGCATTTT. This chain joins TRBV4-1 and TRBJ1-5; D is ambiguous. The ends were cut back, 1 base at V and 0 bases at J, with 7 bases in the middle. The CDR3 covers 15 residues. Per germline, CDR1 MGHRA and CDR2 YSYEKL.

The genes are TRBV20-1 and TRBJ2-1, with TRBD2 matching over 12 bases. The germline gives CDR1 DFQATT, CDR2 SNEGSKA (reference sequence). This CDR3 has 18 residues. Unmatched junction bases numbered 10, after V lost 3 bases and J lost 1 base. This chain's CDR3 is CSASTSGGLVGSYNEQFF. Here the CDR3 DNA reads TGCAGTGCTAGCACTAGCGGGGGGCTGGTTGGGTCCTACAATGAGCAGTTCTTC.

The chain uses TRBV7-2 and TRBJ1-2; D is unresolved. CDR1 SGHTA and CDR2 FQGNSA come from the germline V gene. V dropped 5 bases and J dropped 3 bases, with 19 bases sitting between them. This CDR3 region has 16 residues. CDR3 sequence (DNA): TGTGCCAGCAGCCCTATCGACACGCCTGAGTACTATGGCTACACCTTC. The encoded protein is CASSPIDTPEYYGYTF.

The J gene is TRBJ2-2, the V gene TRBV5-1, with D uncertain. The CDR3 length is 15 residues. Between the trimmed V and J ends, which lost 0 bases and 1 base, there was a span of 7 bases. Germline values: CDR1 SGHRS, CDR2 YFSETQ. CDR3 sequence (DNA): TGCGCCAGCAGCTTGGTCTCAGGGAACACCGGGGAGCTGTTTTTT. Residues: CASSLVSGNTGELFF.

V and J are TRBV29-1 and TRBJ2-4; D is unclear. The end of the DNA fits TRBJ2-7 better, so the J call may be wrong. The CDR3 covers 11 residues. From germline, CDR1 is SQVTM and CDR2 ANQGSEA. CDR3 in amino acids: CSVAEVNEQYF. CDR3 sequence (DNA): TGCAGCGTTGCCGAGGTGAACGAGCAGTACTTC.

The chain joins TRBV6-2 or TRBV6-3 to TRBJ2-7; 10 bases fit TRBD2. The V segment lost 5 bases and the J segment 7 bases; nucleotides outside the gene matches: 20. The germline V gene has CDR1 MNHEY and CDR2 SVGEGT. CDR3 length equals 18 residues. This chain's CDR3 is CASSPLGPSSGSYNEQYF. The CDR3 nucleotides read TGTGCCAGCAGTCCACTAGGCCCTTCTAGCGGGAGTTACAATGAGCAGTACTTC.

V and J are TRBV12-3 or TRBV12-4 and TRBJ2-3; 11 nucleotides match TRBD2. CDR3 length equals 14 residues. Germline trimming cut 11 bases from V and 7 bases from J; bases unmatched to any gene: 11. The CDR3, as DNA: TGTGCCGGCTCCGGACTAGCGGGTACCTATACGCAGTATTTT. Its translation is CAGSGLAGTYTQYF.

This chain links TRBV27 with TRBJ1-6, with 8 bases matching TRBD1. The ends lost 6 bases at V and 8 bases at J; junction bases unmatched: 9. The CDR3 has 15 amino acids. Per the germline V gene, CDR1 is MNHEY and CDR2 is SMNVEV (reference sequence). CDR3: CASRGQEGAYSPLHF. In DNA form, the CDR3 reads TGTGCCAGCAGGGGACAGGAGGGAGCGTATTCACCCCTCCACTTT.

In this sample, this clonotype turned up a few times. V and J are TRBV4-1 and TRBJ1-2; a possible D gene is TRBD1 (5 bases). The V gene's germline CDR1 is MGHRA and CDR2 YSYEKL. This CDR3 is built from 15 residues. Between the trimmed V and J ends, which lost 1 base and 6 bases, there was a span of 15 bases. The chain's CDR3 is CASSQGGRWGDGYTF. The CDR3 nucleotides read TGCGCCAGCAGCCAAGGGGGGAGATGGGGTGATGGCTACACCTTC.

This clonotype was counted between two and nine times. The chain recombines TRBV14 with TRBJ2-1; TRBD1 matches at 9 bases. With V trimmed by 0 bases and J by 4 bases, 10 bases remained unmatched. This CDR3 region has 18 residues. Germline CDR1 reads SGHDN; CDR2 reads FVKESK. CDR3 loop: CASSQDFRGTGRYNEQFF. The CDR3 bases are TGTGCCAGCAGCCAAGATTTCCGCGGGACAGGGAGGTACAATGAGCAGTTCTTC.

The chain uses TRBV6-2 or TRBV6-3 and TRBJ1-2; maybe TRBD1 (5 bases). V was pared by 6 bases and J by 5 bases, with 16 bases between. Germline V gene lookup returns CDR1 MNHEY and CDR2 SVGEGT. This CDR3 region has 14 residues. The CDR3 region is CASSWGRKGYGYTF. CDR3 nucleotides: TGTGCCAGCAGCTGGGGACGGAAAGGGTATGGCTACACCTTC.

This clonotype is a singleton in its sample. The chain carries TRBV20-1 and TRBJ2-1; no reliable D call. Germline lookup yields CDR1 DFQATT and CDR2 SNEGSKA (reference sequence). The CDR3 covers 11 residues. The ends were cut back, 4 bases at V and 9 bases at J, with 10 bases in the middle. CDR3 protein: CSAKIVGEQFF. DNA for the CDR3: TGCAGTGCTAAAATCGTCGGTGAGCAGTTCTTC.

The chain combines TRBV6-2 or TRBV6-3 with TRBJ2-7, with D perhaps matching TRBD2 (7 bases). The tail of the sequence fits TRBJ2-5 better, so the J call may be wrong. The CDR3 spans 14 residues. Germline CDR1 reads MNHEY; CDR2 reads SVGEGT. The CDR3 protein is CASSYTGGGETQYF. The DNA for the CDR3 is TGTGCCAGCAGTTACACGGGGGGCGGAGAGACCCAGTACTTC.

The chain uses TRBV7-6 and TRBJ2-3, with 16 bases that match TRBD2. The length of the CDR3 is 18 residues. CDR1 and CDR2 (germline): SGHVS, FNYEAQ. With V trimmed by 5 bases and J by 4 bases, 9 bases remained unmatched. The CDR3 bases are TGTGCCAGCAGCCCTTCAAGGGGACTAGCGGGGGGGCCAGATACGCAGTATTTT. Translation gives CASSPSRGLAGGPDTQYF.

V usage is TRBV5-1 and J usage is TRBJ2-3; 13 bases align to TRBD2. The CDR3 is 17 amino acids. V shed 0 bases and J 4 bases; nucleotides not matched to a gene: 5. Germline CDR1 SGHRS, CDR2 YFSETQ. The CDR3 reads CASSLAPGTSGADTQYF. CDR3 DNA: TGCGCCAGCAGCTTGGCACCTGGGACTAGCGGGGCAGATACGCAGTATTTT.

This clonotype was detected a few times. The rearrangement uses TRBV20-1 and TRBJ2-7; 10 bases are a match to TRBD1. This CDR3 comprises 14 residues. CDR1 is DFQATT, CDR2 SNEGSKA, per germline (reference sequence). After removal of 5 bases from V and 4 bases from J, the junction contained 8 bases not matched to a gene. This chain's CDR3 is CSASTGQGIYEQYF. The CDR3 DNA sequence: TGCAGTGCTTCCACGGGACAGGGGATTTACGAGCAGTACTTC.

The rearrangement uses TRBV9 and TRBJ1-2; 8 nucleotides match TRBD1. The CDR3 totals 14 residues. Germline V CDR1 and CDR2: SGDLS, YYNGEE. J gave up 7 bases and V 2 bases, and 7 bases lay outside the gene matches. CDR3 residues: CASSVLDRGSGYTF. CDR3 DNA sequence: TGTGCCAGCAGCGTCCTCGACAGGGGAAGTGGCTACACCTTC.